The source of this T cell receptor beta chain is a study of synovial regulatory T cells in juvenile arthritis. Study-wide context: Over five patients were on methotrexate and three were untreated.

Its frequency marks this clone as medium-sized. The table came from immunoSEQ multiplex PCR; TCRdb's copy has only in-frame clones and leaves some out. In total, the table holds approximately 2,000 clones. The synovial samples were synovial fluid, paired with peripheral blood from each active arthritis patient. Donors were around eleven juvenile idiopathic arthritis patients with active disease, 3 polyarticular and 8 oligoarticular. Patients had median age around 11 years, range 2.4-22.9. Germline CDR1 and CDR2: SQVTM and ANQGSEA. This CDR3 is 16 amino acids long. No DNA appears here. The receptor's source is a donor aged 2-29 years with juvenile idiopathic arthritis. Sequencing was carried out using Treg cells from the synovium. The V gene is TRBV29-1, the J gene TRBJ2-3; TCRdb's D call, TRBD2, is unchecked because there is no DNA. The CDR3 protein is CSVEALRGESTDTQYF.